The table lists the clone carrying this TCR beta chain with many counts. Its cognate antigen is unknown. Patients aged 18 to 65 had newly diagnosed hyperthyroidism that had lasted under 2 months. Out of roughly 9.1 ml of fresh peripheral blood came the PBMCs. The data belong to a study of T cells in Graves' hyperthyroidism and ophthalmopathy. TCR beta CDR3 regions were amplified from RNA transcripts. First-round RT-PCR targeting the TCR CDR3 was performed with the HTBI primer set. TCRdb itself ran the multiplex PCR reads through MiXCR, one entry per CDR3 protein. The sample yields under 650,000 distinct CDR3 sequences, 15% to 20% seen once. Findings of the study overall: Through a model of 13 V-J features, ophthalmopathy was separated from stable hyperthyroidism. In the blood, most expanded thyroid clonotypes above 0.001 appeared as well.

Sequenced sample: blood. The TCR was taken from a woman under 40 with Graves' hyperthyroidism.

This chain's CDR3 is CASSFLEAGADTQYF. The CDR3 bases are TGTGCCAGCAGCTTTCTAGAAGCGGGAGCGGATACGCAGTATTTT. The chain links TRBV7-2 to TRBJ2-3; 8 nucleotides match TRBD2. V dropped 3 bases and J dropped 6; count of bases not matched to a gene: 8. The CDR3 is made up of 15 amino acids. Germline loops: CDR1 SGHTA, CDR2 FQGNSA.